This T cell receptor (beta chain) was captured by sequencing in a study of blood T cell repertoires in COVID-19. Study background: Donors in the United States, Italy and Spain gave samples during acute or convalescent COVID-19. T cells, B-cell-depleted T cells, or PBMCs supplied cDNA or gDNA.

In the source study's methods: Estimated nucleated cell counts came from reference gene primer amplification. Clones were read by immunoSEQ multiplex PCR, and TCRdb kept only the in-frame ones, dropping some. The D gene and trimming were derived from the DNA, and the V and J assignments and clone size from that table. The table lists 150,000 to 200,000 clones, about 86% of them singletons. Trimming pared 5 bases from V and 7 bases from J, leaving 20 bases between. CDR1 is SGHTA, CDR2 FQGNSA, per germline. This CDR3 comprises 15 residues. The TCR comes from a middle-aged man with active or convalescent COVID-19. The sample was peripheral blood. V gene TRBV7-2 combines with J gene TRBJ2-5; TRBD2 might be the D (6 bases). The CDR3: CASSPVRGFSGTQYF. In DNA form, the CDR3 reads TGTGCCAGCAGCCCCGTGCGGGGTTTCTCAGGGACCCAGTACTTC.